Shown below are 25 T cell receptor beta chains from a single sample sequenced in a study of OX40 agonist ivuxolimab in advanced cancers. The method was immunoSEQ multiplex PCR; TCRdb's version includes in-frame clones alone and lacks a portion of them. The table lists under 15,000 clones, approximately 83% of them singletons. The input for sequencing was CD4+ or CD8+ T cells sorted from blood, taken in a trial of the OX40 agonist ivuxolimab. The receptors come from an adult with an advanced solid tumor such as melanoma, head and neck, liver or kidney cancer.

This rearrangement joins TRBV5-4 to TRBJ1-3; 7 bases line up with TRBD1. Losses at the gene ends were 4 bases for V and 4 bases for J; bases not matched to a gene: 8. Germline V gene data show CDR1 as SGHNT and CDR2 as YYREEE (reference sequence). This CDR3 contains 15 residues. DNA for the CDR3: TGTGCCAGCAGCGCTGGGACAGTTCTAGGAAACACCATATATTTT. It codes for CASSAGTVLGNTIYF.

The genes are TRBV9 and TRBJ1-3, with D unresolved. The CDR3 covers 13 residues. The V gene lost 0 bases and the J gene lost 8 bases, with 9 bases spanning the gap. Germline CDR1 SGDLS, CDR2 YYNGEE. The CDR3 reads CASSVEGMDTIYF. In DNA, the CDR3 is TGTGCCAGCAGCGTAGAAGGGATGGACACCATATATTTT.

Here the CDR3 DNA reads TGTGCCAGCAGTTTAAACGGGATTACCTACAATGAGCAGTTCTTC. Its protein product is CASSLNGITYNEQFF. The V and J genes are TRBV28 and TRBJ2-1, with a tentative D call TRBD2 (5 bases). The germline CDR1 and CDR2 sequences are MDHEN and SYDVKM. There are 15 residues in the CDR3. Trimming left V 2 bases short and J 2 bases short, with 10 bases between.

CDR3 sequence reads: CASSLDSTSGNTIYF. The CDR3 nucleotides are TGCGCCAGCAGCTTGGATTCGACCTCTGGAAACACCATATATTTT. The chain combines TRBV5-1 with TRBJ1-3; no clear D. Trimming removed 0 bases at V and 0 bases at J, with 7 bases between. Germline V CDR1 and CDR2: SGHRS, YFSETQ. The CDR3 runs 15 residues.

The rearrangement joins TRBV5-1 to TRBJ2-7; maybe TRBD1 (7 bases). The CDR3 is 16 residues long. Trimming removed 4 bases at V and 4 bases at J, with 21 bases between. Germline CDR1 is SGHRS and CDR2 is YFSETQ. The CDR3 protein is CASSPTDGGTDYEQYF. CDR3 nucleotides: TGCGCCAGCAGCCCCACCGATGGAGGGACAGATTACGAGCAGTACTTC.

The chain employs TRBV11-2 and TRBJ2-5; no clear D gene. With 5 bases removed from V and 5 bases from J, the gap between germline ends came to 6 bases. CDR1 and CDR2 (germline): SGHAT, FQNNGV. The CDR3 runs 11 residues. The CDR3 DNA sequence: TGTGCCAGCAGCCAAGGGGAGACCCAGTACTTC. This sequence encodes CASSQGETQYF.

V gene TRBV7-6 combines with J gene TRBJ2-7; 12 bases align to TRBD1. Germline lookup yields CDR1 SGHVS and CDR2 FNYEAQ. V lost 6 bases to trimming and J lost 5 bases; unmatched junction nucleotides: 5. The CDR3 length is 14 residues. In DNA, the CDR3 is TGTGCCAGCAGAATGGGACAGGGGGCGGACGAGCAGTACTTC. This gives the protein CASRMGQGADEQYF.

For the CDR3, the DNA is TGTGCCAGCAGCTTGACTAGCGGGGGCTCCTACAATGAGCAGTTCTTC. Translated, it gives CASSLTSGGSYNEQFF. This rearrangement joins TRBV7-2 to TRBJ2-1; 12 positions agree with TRBD2. The germline gives CDR1 SGHTA, CDR2 FQGNSA. The CDR3 has 16 amino acids. The V and J ends lost 3 bases and 0 bases, in that order; junction bases with no gene match: 0.

The rearrangement uses TRBV15 and TRBJ1-4; D not resolved. In germline, CDR1 is LNHNV, CDR2 YYDKDF (reference sequence). CDR3 size: 14 residues. Trimming left V 2 bases short and J 14 bases short, with 18 bases between. Here the CDR3 reads CATSRPRTGEWLFF. The DNA for the CDR3 is TGTGCCACCAGCAGACCTCGGACTGGGGAATGGCTGTTTTTT.

The chain couples TRBV6-6 to TRBJ1-1; the D gene is possibly TRBD1 (5 bases). V lost 6 bases and J 4 bases, leaving 15 bases between the germline ends. The CDR3 totals 14 residues. In germline, CDR1 is MNHNY, CDR2 SVGAGI (reference sequence). For the CDR3, the DNA is TGTGCCAGCAGCCTACCGGGGGGACCCACTGAAGCTTTCTTT. It codes for CASSLPGGPTEAFF.

This clone was observed a handful of times. V and J are TRBV19 and TRBJ1-6; tentatively, D is TRBD1 (6 bases). Per germline, CDR1 LNHDA and CDR2 SQIVND (reference sequence). The V gene lost 9 bases and the J gene lost 9 bases, with 21 bases spanning the gap. The CDR3 extends over 15 amino acids. CDR3 sequence reads: CASRYTALGASPLHF. The CDR3 region has the DNA TGTGCCAGCCGATACACAGCACTGGGGGCTTCACCCCTCCACTTT.

The chain's CDR3 is CSVEEPGTGYEQYF. CDR3 DNA: TGCAGCGTTGAAGAACCCGGGACAGGGTACGAGCAGTACTTC. The V gene is TRBV29-1, the J gene TRBJ2-7, with TRBD1 identical over 9 bases. The V gene's germline CDR1 is SQVTM and CDR2 ANQGSEA. This CDR3 spans 14 amino acids. V was clipped by 0 bases and J by 4 bases; unmatched bases: 4.

In its sample, this clone was seen once. As DNA, the CDR3 is TGTGCCAGCAGCTACGGACACGGACACGACGAGCAGTACTTC. It yields the protein CASSYGHGHDEQYF. V gene TRBV5-4 combines with J gene TRBJ2-7, with a weak D call TRBD1 (5 bases). Germline V gene data show CDR1 as SGHNT and CDR2 as YYREEE (reference sequence). The CDR3 is 14 amino acids. Trimming left V 3 bases short and J 5 bases short, with 15 bases between.

This clone occurred once. This rearrangement joins TRBV5-6 to TRBJ2-7; tentatively, D is TRBD1 or TRBD2 (5 bases each). The CDR3 runs 14 residues. Germline V gives CDR1 SGHDT, CDR2 YYEEEE. Deletions cut 4 bases from V and 3 bases from J, with 14 bases between. The CDR3 DNA follows: TGTGCCAGCAGCACCGGGACCCTCTACTACGAGCAGTACTTC. Its translation: CASSTGTLYYEQYF. Using reference TRBV5-6 and TRBJ2-7 for the parts outside the CDR3, the full variable domain is DAGVTQSPTHLIKTRGQQVTLRCSPKSGHDTVSWYQQALGQGPQFIFQYYEEEERQRGNFPDRFSGHQFPNYSSELNVNALLLGDSALYLCASSTGTLYYEQYFGPGTRLTVT.

The V call is TRBV10-3, the J call TRBJ2-1; D gene uncertain. V gave up 3 bases and J gave up 0 bases, with 6 bases separating them. Per the germline V gene, CDR1 is ENHRY and CDR2 is SYGVKD. The CDR3 sequence is 14 residues long. The CDR3 DNA sequence: TGTGCCATCAGTGACCCGAGCTCCTACAATGAGCAGTTCTTC. This translates into CAISDPSSYNEQFF.

V and J are TRBV19 and TRBJ1-5; 7 positions agree with TRBD1. The CDR3 has 15 amino acids. V lost 1 base to trimming and J lost 1 base; unmatched junction nucleotides: 1. Germline V gene sequence: CDR1 LNHDA, CDR2 SQIVND (reference sequence). The CDR3, as DNA: TGTGCCAGTAGTATAGGACAGGGCAGCAATCAGCCCCAGCATTTT. Protein product: CASSIGQGSNQPQHF.

The chain couples TRBV6-1 to TRBJ1-1, with a possible D match to TRBD1 (5 bases). Trimming shortened V by 8 bases and J by 3 bases, and 10 bases separated the two germline ends. The CDR3 has 12 residues. Per the germline V gene, CDR1 is MNHNS and CDR2 is SASEGT. In DNA, the CDR3 is TGTGCCAGCGGCCGAGGGGACACTGAAGCTTTCTTT. Its translation: CASGRGDTEAFF.

The chain is built from TRBV4-1 and TRBJ2-7; 8 nucleotides agree with TRBD1. CDR3 length: 15 residues. J was trimmed by 2 bases and V by 1 base; bases with no gene match: 4. CDR1 MGHRA and CDR2 YSYEKL come from the germline V gene. CDR3 coding DNA: TGCGCCAGCAGCCAAGGCAGACAGGGGACCTACGAGCAGTACTTC. Its protein is CASSQGRQGTYEQYF.

The chain has TRBV13 and TRBJ1-4, with 9 bases fitting TRBD1. The CDR3 totals 15 residues. The V gene's germline CDR1 is PRHDT and CDR2 FYEKMQ (reference sequence). J gave up 4 bases and V 1 base, and 1 base lay outside the gene matches. The CDR3 region has the DNA TGTGCCAGCAGCTTAGAGGGACAGGGTAATGAAAAACTGTTTTTT. Encoded protein: CASSLEGQGNEKLFF.

This clone has just a few counts. The identical CDR3 is also encoded by other nucleotide sequences in the sample. The rearrangement joins TRBV7-3 to TRBJ2-7, with 7 bases fitting TRBD2. Trimming at V came to 2 bases and at J to 4 bases, leaving 8 bases not matched to a gene. The CDR3 runs to 15 residues. CDR1 is SGHTA, CDR2 FQGTGA, per germline. The CDR3 DNA is TGTGCCAGCAGCTTATGGGGGGGGAGTGGGTACGAGCAGTACTTC. It translates to CASSLWGGSGYEQYF.

This chain connects TRBV19 to TRBJ1-1, with D maybe TRBD1 (5 bases). This CDR3 is 15 amino acids long. Germline lookup yields CDR1 LNHDA and CDR2 SQIVND (reference sequence). V was cut by 1 base and J by 0 bases, with 9 bases left in between. CDR3 DNA sequence: TGTGCCAGTAGTATAGTGGGGGAGGTGAACACTGAAGCTTTCTTT. Its translation: CASSIVGEVNTEAFF.

The chain carries TRBV19 and TRBJ1-4; TRBD1 agrees at 12 bases. Germline-derived CDR1 and CDR2 are LNHDA and SQIVND (reference sequence). V shed 3 bases and J 7 bases; nucleotides not matched to a gene: 9. The CDR3 sequence is 17 residues long. The CDR3 sequence: CASSIGTGGMSGEKLFF. The CDR3 bases are TGTGCCAGTAGTATCGGGACAGGGGGCATGAGCGGTGAAAAACTGTTTTTT. Variable domain in full (rest from reference TRBV19 and TRBJ1-4): DGGITQSPKYLFRKEGQNVTLSCEQNLNHDAMYWYRQDPGQGLRLIYYSQIVNDFQKGDIAEGYSVSREKKESFPLTVTSAQKNPTAFYLCASSIGTGGMSGEKLFFGSGTQLSVL.

Here the CDR3 reads CASSPFTSGNEQFF. For the CDR3, the DNA is TGTGCCAGCAGCCCATTCACTAGCGGAAATGAGCAGTTCTTC. The rearrangement links TRBV27 to TRBJ2-1; 8 bases map to TRBD2. Per the germline V gene, CDR1 is MNHEY and CDR2 is SMNVEV (reference sequence). V gave up 6 bases and J gave up 7 bases; unmatched junction bases: 8. The CDR3 consists of 14 residues.

The table lists this clone with a few counts. The V call is TRBV9, the J call TRBJ1-5; the D is unclear. Germline CDR1 reads SGDLS; CDR2 reads YYNGEE. Trimming took 4 bases from V and 5 from J, leaving 13 bases between them. The CDR3 has 14 residues. The CDR3 DNA follows: TGTGCCAGCAGCCCCACCGTGCGCGATCAGCCCCAGCATTTT. Translation: CASSPTVRDQPQHF.

This chain uses TRBV28 with TRBJ2-2, with D maybe TRBD2 (6 bases). The V gene's germline CDR1 is MDHEN and CDR2 SYDVKM. This CDR3 region has 14 residues. V was trimmed by 4 bases and J by 2 bases, leaving 8 bases between them. In DNA form, the CDR3 reads TGTGCCAGCAGTTGGGGACTTAACACCGGGGAGCTGTTTTTT. Its protein product is CASSWGLNTGELFF.